The text below deals with one T cell receptor beta chain. This sample is drawn from a study of ipilimumab plus nivolumab after autologous stem cell transplantation. For the study at large: The myeloma group: high-risk transplant-naive, or relapse within 3 years after first autologous transplant.

Repertoires were generated with immunoSEQ multiplex PCR, while TCRdb's copy carries only in-frame clones and drops some. The table lists 11,000 or so clones, approximately 70% of them singletons. V shed 0 bases and J shed 0 bases, with 7 bases lying between them. The CDR3 length is 15 residues. Germline loops: CDR1 SGHNT, CDR2 YYREEE (reference sequence). Sequencing was performed on PBMCs, taken in a trial of ipilimumab plus nivolumab as post-transplant consolidation. This clonotype originated in a male donor with multiple myeloma. V usage is TRBV5-4 and J usage is TRBJ2-1, with D possibly matching TRBD1 (5 bases). The CDR3 region has the DNA TGTGCCAGCAGCTTGGGACAGATCTCCTACAATGAGCAGTTCTTC. Translation gives CASSLGQISYNEQFF.